This TCR beta chain emerged from a study of CD8 T cells in Susac syndrome. The authors reverse transcribed roughly 0.5 to 1 ug RNA with random hexamers. MiXCR, applied by TCRdb to the immunoSEQ multiplex PCR reads, yields one record per CDR3 protein. The sample gives about 400,000 distinct CDR3 sequences, more than 80% of which show up once; approximately 0.12% is in the top ten. Germline V gives CDR1 LGHDT, CDR2 YNNKEL (reference sequence). The V end was cut by 0 bases, the J end by 5 bases, with 10 bases between. The CDR3 is made up of 14 amino acids. This sequence originates from a human donor with multiple sclerosis. The sample consisted of CD8+ T cells from PBMCs. V and J are TRBV3-1 and TRBJ1-1; D may be TRBD1 (6 bases). Written as DNA, the CDR3 is TGTGCCAGCAGCCAAGATTCAGGGGCTACTGAAGCTTTCTTT. Protein sequence: CASSQDSGATEAFF.